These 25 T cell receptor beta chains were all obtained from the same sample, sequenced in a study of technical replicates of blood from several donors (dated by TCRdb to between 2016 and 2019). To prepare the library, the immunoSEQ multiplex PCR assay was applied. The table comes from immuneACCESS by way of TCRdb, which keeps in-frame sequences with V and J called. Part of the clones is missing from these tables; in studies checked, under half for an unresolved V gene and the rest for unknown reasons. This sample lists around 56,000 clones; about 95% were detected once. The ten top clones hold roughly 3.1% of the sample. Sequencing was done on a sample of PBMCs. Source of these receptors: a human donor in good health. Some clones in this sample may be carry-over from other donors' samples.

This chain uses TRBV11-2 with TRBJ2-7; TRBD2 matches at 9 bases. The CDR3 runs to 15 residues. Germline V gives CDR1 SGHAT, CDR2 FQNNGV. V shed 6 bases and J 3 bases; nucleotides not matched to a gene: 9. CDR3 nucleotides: TGTGCCAGCAGTTCTTTAGCGGGAGCCGGCTACGAGCAGTACTTC. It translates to CASSSLAGAGYEQYF.

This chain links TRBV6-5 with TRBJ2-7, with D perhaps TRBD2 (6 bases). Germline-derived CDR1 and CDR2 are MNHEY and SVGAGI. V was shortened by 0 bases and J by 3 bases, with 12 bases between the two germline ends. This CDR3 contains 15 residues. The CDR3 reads CASSYSWRGNYEQYF. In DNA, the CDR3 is TGTGCCAGCAGTTACTCGTGGAGGGGAAACTACGAGCAGTACTTC.

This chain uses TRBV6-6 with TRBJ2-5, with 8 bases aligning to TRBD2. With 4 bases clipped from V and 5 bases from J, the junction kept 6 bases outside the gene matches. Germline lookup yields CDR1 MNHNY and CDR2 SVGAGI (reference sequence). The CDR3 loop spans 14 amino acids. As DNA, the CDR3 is TGTGCCAGCAGTTTCGAGCGGGAGAGGGAGACCCAGTACTTC. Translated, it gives CASSFERERETQYF.

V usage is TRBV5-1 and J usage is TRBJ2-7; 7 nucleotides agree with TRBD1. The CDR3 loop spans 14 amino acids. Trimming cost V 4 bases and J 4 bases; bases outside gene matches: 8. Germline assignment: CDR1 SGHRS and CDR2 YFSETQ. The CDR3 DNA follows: TGCGCCAGCAGCGCCGGGACAGAAGCGTACGAGCAGTACTTC. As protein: CASSAGTEAYEQYF.

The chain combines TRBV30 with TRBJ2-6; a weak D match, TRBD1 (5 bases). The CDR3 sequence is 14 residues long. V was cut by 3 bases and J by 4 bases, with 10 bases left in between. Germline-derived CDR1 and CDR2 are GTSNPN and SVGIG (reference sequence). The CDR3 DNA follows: TGTGCCTGGAGATGGGGCCCCGGGGCCAACGTCCTGACTTTC. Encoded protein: CAWRWGPGANVLTF.

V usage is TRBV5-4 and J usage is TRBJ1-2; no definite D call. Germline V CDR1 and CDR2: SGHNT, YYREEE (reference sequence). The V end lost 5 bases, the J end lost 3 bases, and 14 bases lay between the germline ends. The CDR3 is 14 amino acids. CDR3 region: CASSPRNQYYGYTF. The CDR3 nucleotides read TGTGCCAGCAGTCCTCGAAACCAGTACTATGGCTACACCTTC. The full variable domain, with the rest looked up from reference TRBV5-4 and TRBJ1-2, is ETGVTQSPTHLIKTRGQQVTLRCSSQSGHNTVSWYQQALGQGPQFIFQYYREEENGRGNFPPRFSGLQFPNYSSELNVNALELDDSALYLCASSPRNQYYGYTFGSGTRLTVV.

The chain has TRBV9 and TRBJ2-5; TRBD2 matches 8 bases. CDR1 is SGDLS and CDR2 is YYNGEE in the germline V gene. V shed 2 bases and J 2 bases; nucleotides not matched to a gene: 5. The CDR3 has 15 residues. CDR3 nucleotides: TGTGCCAGCAGCGTGCGGACTAGCCTACAAGAGACCCAGTACTTC. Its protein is CASSVRTSLQETQYF.

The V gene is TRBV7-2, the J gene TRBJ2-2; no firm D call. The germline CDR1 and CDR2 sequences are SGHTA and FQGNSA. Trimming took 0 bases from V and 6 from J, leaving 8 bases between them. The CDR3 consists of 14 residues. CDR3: CASSLAFSAGELFF. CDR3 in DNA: TGTGCCAGCAGCTTAGCCTTTAGTGCCGGGGAGCTGTTTTTT.

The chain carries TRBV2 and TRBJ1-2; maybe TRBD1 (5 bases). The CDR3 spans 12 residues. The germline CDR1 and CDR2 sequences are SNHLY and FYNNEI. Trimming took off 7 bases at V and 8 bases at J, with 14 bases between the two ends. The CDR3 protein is CASKVGVGGYTF. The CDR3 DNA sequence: TGTGCCAGCAAAGTAGGGGTAGGCGGCTACACCTTC.

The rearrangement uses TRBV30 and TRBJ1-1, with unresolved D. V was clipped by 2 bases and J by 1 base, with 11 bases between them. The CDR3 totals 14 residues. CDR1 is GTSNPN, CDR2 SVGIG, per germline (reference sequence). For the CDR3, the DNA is TGTGCCTGGAGTCCAGCGGGCAGGAACACTGAAGCTTTCTTT. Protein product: CAWSPAGRNTEAFF.

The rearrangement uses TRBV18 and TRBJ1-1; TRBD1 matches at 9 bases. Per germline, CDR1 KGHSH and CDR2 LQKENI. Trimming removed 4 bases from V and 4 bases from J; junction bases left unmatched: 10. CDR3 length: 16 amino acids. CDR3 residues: CASSLQTGGATTEAFF. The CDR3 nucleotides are TGTGCCAGCTCACTCCAAACAGGGGGCGCAACCACTGAAGCTTTCTTT. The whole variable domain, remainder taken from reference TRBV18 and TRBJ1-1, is NAGVMQNPRHLVRRRGQEARLRCSPMKGHSHVYWYRQLPEEGLKFMVYLQKENIIDESGMPKERFSAEFPKEGPSILRIQQVVRGDSAAYFCASSLQTGGATTEAFFGQGTRLTVV.

The CDR3, as DNA: TGTGCCAGCAGTGTGACGACAGGGGCTGGCATTCAGTACTTC. Encoded protein: CASSVTTGAGIQYF. The gene calls are TRBV6-1 and TRBJ2-4, with TRBD1 matching 8 bases. This CDR3 contains 14 residues. Germline lookup yields CDR1 MNHNS and CDR2 SASEGT. Losses at the gene ends were 4 bases for V and 9 bases for J; bases not matched to a gene: 8.

The DNA of the CDR3 is TGTGCCAGCAGCTTCAGGACAGAAGAGACCCAGTACTTC. Protein product: CASSFRTEETQYF. The chain uses TRBV11-3 and TRBJ2-5; D is perhaps TRBD1 (6 bases). Germline CDR1 SGHNT, CDR2 YENEEA. The CDR3 extends over 13 amino acids. Trimming pared 3 bases from V and 3 bases from J, leaving 8 bases between.

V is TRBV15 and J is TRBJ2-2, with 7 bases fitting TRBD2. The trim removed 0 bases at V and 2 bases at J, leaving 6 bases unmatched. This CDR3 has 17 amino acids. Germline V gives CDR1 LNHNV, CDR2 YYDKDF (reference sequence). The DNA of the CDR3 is TGTGCCACCAGCAGAGATCTGGCTAGCGGTAACACCGGGGAGCTGTTTTTT. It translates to CATSRDLASGNTGELFF.

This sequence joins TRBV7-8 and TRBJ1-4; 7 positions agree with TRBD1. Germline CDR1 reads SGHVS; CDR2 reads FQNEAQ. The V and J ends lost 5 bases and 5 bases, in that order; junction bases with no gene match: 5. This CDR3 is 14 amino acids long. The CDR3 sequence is CASSPQTGNEKLFF. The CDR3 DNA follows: TGTGCCAGCAGCCCTCAGACAGGGAATGAAAAACTGTTTTTT.

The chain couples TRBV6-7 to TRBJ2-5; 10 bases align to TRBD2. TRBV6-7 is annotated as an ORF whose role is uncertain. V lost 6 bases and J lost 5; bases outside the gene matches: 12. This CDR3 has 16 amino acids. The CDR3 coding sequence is TGTGCCAGCAGCCCCCCGGCGCTAGCGGGAGTTGAGACCCAGTACTTC. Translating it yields CASSPPALAGVETQYF.

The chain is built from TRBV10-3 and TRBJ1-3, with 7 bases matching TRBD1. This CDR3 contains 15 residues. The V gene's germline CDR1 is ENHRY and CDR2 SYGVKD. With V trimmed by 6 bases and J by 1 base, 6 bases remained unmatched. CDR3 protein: CAIRQTGTSGNTIYF. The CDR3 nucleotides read TGTGCCATCAGACAGACAGGGACTTCTGGAAACACCATATATTTT.

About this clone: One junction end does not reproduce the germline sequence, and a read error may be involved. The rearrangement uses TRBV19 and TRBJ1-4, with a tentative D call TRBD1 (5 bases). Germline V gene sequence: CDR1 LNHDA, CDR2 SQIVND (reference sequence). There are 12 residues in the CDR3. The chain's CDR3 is CASSIGGRTALF. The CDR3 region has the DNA TGTGCCAGTAGTATCGGGGGTAGGACGGCCCTTTTT.

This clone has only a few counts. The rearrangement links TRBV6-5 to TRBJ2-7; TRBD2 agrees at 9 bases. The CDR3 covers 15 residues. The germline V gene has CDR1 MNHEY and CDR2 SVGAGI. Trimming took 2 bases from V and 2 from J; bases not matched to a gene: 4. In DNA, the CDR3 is TGTGCCAGCAGTTACGGAGCGGGGGGCCCCTACGAGCAGTACTTC. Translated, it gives CASSYGAGGPYEQYF.

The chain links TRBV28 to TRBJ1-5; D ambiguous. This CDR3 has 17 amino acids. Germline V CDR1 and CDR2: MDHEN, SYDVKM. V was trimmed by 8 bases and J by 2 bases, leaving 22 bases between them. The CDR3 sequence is CASGSLGRARGNQPQHF. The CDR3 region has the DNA TGTGCCAGCGGCTCACTTGGGAGGGCGCGGGGCAATCAGCCCCAGCATTTT.

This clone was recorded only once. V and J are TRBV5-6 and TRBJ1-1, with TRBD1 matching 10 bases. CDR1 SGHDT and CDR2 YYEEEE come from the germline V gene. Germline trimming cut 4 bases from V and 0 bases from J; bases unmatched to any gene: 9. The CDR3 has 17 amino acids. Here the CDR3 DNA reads TGTGCCAGCAGCGGATGGACAGGGGGAATCATGAACACTGAAGCTTTCTTT. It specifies CASSGWTGGIMNTEAFF.

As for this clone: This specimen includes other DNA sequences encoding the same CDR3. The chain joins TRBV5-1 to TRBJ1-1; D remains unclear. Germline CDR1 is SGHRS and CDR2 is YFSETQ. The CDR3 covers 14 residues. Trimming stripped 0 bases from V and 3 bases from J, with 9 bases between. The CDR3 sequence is CASSLGGGYTEAFF. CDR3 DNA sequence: TGCGCCAGCAGCTTGGGGGGAGGGTACACTGAAGCTTTCTTT. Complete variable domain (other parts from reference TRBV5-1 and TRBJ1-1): KAGVTQTPRYLIKTRGQQVTLSCSPISGHRSVSWYQQTPGQGLQFLFEYFSETQRNKGNFPGRFSGRQFSNSRSEMNVSTLELGDSALYLCASSLGGGYTEAFFGQGTRLTVV.

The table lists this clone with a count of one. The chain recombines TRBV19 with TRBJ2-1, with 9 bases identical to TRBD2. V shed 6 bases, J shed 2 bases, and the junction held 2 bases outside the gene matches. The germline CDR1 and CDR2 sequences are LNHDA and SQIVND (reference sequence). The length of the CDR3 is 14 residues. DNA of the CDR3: TGTGCCAGTAGGGCTAGCGGGGCCTACAATGAGCAGTTCTTC. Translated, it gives CASRASGAYNEQFF.

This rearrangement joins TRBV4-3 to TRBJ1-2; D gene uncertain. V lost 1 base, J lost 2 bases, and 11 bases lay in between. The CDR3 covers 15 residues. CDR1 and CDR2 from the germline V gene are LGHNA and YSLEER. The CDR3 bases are TGCGCCAGCAGCCAAGCGGTAACGGTCAACTATGGCTACACCTTC. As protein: CASSQAVTVNYGYTF.

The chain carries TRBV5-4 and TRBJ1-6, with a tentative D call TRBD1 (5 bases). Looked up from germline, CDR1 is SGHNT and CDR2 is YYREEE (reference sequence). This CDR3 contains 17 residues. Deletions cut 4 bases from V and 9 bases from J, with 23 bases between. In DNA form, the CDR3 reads TGTGCCAGCAGCGCCCGGGGCCGGGGGGACGGTTCTTCACCCCTCCACTTT. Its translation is CASSARGRGDGSSPLHF.